The next 4 T cell receptor beta chains were all read from a single sample in a study of vaccination and CD4 T cells after COVID-19. With the Oncomine TCR Beta short-read assay, DNA from cultured CD4+ T cells was sequenced. TCRdb itself ran the PCR reads through MiXCR, one entry per CDR3 protein. The sample consists of roughly 13,000 distinct CDR3 sequences, approximately 33% of them appearing once. The antigens these receptors bind are not known. Treatment described: approximately nine-day PBMC culture with coronavirus spike peptide pools or control peptides (ViraFEST assay). The source was CD4+ T cells from blood, cultured in vitro, collected after SARS-CoV-2 vaccination. Source of these receptors: a human donor who had recovered from COVID-19.

The V gene is TRBV27, the J gene TRBJ2-5; D may be TRBD2 (7 bases). V was shortened by 6 bases and J by 3 bases, with 17 bases between the two germline ends. Germline CDR1 reads MNHEY; CDR2 reads SMNVEV (reference sequence). This CDR3 comprises 15 residues. As DNA, the CDR3 is TGTGCCAGCAGCGGGGTGGCGGGGGCCGAAGAGACCCAGTACTTC. This gives the protein CASSGVAGAEETQYF.

This chain links TRBV4-2 with TRBJ1-2; D is possibly TRBD1 (6 bases). Trimming cost V 0 bases and J 5 bases, with 13 bases left between them. Germline values: CDR1 LGHNA, CDR2 YNFKEQ. The CDR3 is 15 residues long. CDR3 sequence reads: CASSQDGTQQYGYTF. The CDR3 DNA sequence: TGTGCCAGCAGCCAAGATGGGACACAGCAATATGGCTACACCTTC.

The CDR3 reads CASRPGRGRGNTIYF. The CDR3 DNA reads as TGTGCCAGCAGGCCGGGACGGGGCCGGGGAAACACCATATATTTT. The chain links TRBV27 to TRBJ1-3; possible D gene TRBD1, 5 bases. The CDR3 consists of 15 residues. Looked up from germline, CDR1 is MNHEY and CDR2 is SMNVEV (reference sequence). Between the trimmed V and J ends, which lost 6 bases and 4 bases, there was a span of 16 bases.

This clonotype showed up just a few times. The chain uses TRBV7-2 and TRBJ1-1; D not resolved. This CDR3 is 10 amino acids long. CDR1 is SGHTA and CDR2 is FQGNSA in the germline V gene. V lost 6 bases to trimming and J lost 8 bases, with 7 bases between them. Written as DNA, the CDR3 is TGTGCCAGCAGTCGCAGCGAAGCTTTCTTT. This gives the protein CASSRSEAFF.